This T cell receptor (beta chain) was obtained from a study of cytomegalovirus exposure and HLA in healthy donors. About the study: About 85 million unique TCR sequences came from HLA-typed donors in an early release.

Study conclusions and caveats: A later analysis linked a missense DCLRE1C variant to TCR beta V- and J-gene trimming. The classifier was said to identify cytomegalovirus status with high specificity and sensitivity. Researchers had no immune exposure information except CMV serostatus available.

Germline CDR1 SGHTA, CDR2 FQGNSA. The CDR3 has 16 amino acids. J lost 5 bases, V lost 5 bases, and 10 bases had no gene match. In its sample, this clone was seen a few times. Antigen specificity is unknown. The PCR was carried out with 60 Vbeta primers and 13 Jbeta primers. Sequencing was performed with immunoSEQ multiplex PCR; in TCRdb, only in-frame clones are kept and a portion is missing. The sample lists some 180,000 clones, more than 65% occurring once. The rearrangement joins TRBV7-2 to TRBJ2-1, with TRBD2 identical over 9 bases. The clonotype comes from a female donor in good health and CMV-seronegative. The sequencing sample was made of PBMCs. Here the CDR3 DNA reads TGTGCCAGCAGCCCACGAGCGGGAGGAGGTCACAATGAGCAGTTCTTC. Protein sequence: CASSPRAGGGHNEQFF.